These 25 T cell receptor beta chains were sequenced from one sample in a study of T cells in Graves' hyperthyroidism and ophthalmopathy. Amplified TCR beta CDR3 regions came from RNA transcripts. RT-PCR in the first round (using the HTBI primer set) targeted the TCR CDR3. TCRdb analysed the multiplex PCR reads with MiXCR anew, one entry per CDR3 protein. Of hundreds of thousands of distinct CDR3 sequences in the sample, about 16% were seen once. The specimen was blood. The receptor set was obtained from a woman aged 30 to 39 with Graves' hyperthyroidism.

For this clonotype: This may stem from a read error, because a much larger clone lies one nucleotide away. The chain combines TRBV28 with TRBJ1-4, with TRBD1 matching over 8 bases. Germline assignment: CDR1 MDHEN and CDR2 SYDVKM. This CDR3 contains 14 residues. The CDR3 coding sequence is TGTGCCAGCGGTTTGGACAGGGTTGGTGAAAAACTGTTTTTT. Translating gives CASGLDRVGEKLFF.

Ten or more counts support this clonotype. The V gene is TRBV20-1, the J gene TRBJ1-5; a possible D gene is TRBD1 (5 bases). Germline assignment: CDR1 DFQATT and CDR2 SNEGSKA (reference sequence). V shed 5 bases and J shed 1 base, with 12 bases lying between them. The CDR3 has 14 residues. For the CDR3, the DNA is TGCAGTGCTTTTCAGGGAGAAAGCAATCAGCCCCAGCATTTT. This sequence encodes CSAFQGESNQPQHF.

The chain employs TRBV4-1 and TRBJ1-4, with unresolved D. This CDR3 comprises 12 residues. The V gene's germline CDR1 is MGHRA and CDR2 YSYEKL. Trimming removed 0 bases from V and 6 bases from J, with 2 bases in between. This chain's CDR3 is CASSQDYEKLFF. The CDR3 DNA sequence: TGCGCCAGCAGCCAAGACTATGAAAAACTGTTTTTT.

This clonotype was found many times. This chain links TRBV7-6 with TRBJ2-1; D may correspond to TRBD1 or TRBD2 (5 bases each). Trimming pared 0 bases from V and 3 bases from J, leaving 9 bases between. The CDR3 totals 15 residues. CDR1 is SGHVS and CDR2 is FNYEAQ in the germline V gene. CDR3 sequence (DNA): TGTGCCAGCAGCTTAGCGGGACCGATCTACAATGAGCAGTTCTTC. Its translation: CASSLAGPIYNEQFF. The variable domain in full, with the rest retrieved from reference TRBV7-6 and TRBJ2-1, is GAGVSQSPRYKVTKRGQDVALRCDPISGHVSLYWYRQALGQGPEFLTYFNYEAQQDKSGLPNDRFSAERPEGSISTLTIQRTEQRDSAMYRCASSLAGPIYNEQFFGPGTRLTVL.

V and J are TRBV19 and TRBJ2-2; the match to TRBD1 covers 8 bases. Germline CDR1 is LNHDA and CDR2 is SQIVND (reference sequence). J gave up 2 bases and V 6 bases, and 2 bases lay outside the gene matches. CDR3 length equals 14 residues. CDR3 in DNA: TGTGCCAGTAGCAGGGGGCGCAACACCGGGGAGCTGTTTTTT. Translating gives CASSRGRNTGELFF.

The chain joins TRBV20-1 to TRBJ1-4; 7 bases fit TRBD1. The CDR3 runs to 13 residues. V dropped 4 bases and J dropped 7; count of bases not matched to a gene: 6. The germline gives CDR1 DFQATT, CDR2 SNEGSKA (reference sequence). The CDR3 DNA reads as TGCAGTGCTATCACGACAGGGAGTGAAAAACTGTTTTTT. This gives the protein CSAITTGSEKLFF.

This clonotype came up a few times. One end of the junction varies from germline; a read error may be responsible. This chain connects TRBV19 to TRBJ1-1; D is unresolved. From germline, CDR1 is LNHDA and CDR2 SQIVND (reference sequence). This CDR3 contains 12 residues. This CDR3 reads CASSIGRIEAFF. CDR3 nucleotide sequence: TGCGCCAGTAGTATAGGACGGATTGAAGCTTTCTTT.

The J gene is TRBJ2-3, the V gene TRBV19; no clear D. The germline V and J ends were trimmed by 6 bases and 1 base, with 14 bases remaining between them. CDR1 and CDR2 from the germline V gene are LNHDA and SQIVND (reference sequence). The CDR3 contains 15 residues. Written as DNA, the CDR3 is TGTGCCAGTAGCATCAGGACCATTCGCACAGATACGCAGTATTTT. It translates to CASSIRTIRTDTQYF.

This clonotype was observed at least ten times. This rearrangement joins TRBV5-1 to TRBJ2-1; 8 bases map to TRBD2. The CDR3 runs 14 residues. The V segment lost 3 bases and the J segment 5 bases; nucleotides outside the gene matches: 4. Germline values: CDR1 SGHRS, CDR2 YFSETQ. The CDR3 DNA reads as TGCGCCAGCAGCTGGGAACTAGCGGACAATGAGCAGTTCTTC. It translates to CASSWELADNEQFF.

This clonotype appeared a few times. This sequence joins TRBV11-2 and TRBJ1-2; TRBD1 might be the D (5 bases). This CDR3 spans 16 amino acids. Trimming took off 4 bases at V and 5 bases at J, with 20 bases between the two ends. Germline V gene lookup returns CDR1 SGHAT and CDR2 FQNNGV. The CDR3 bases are TGTGCCAGCAGCTCTAATTCGGGGCCGGGTTCGTATGGCTACACCTTC. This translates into CASSSNSGPGSYGYTF.

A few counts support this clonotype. CDR3 nucleotides: TGTGCCAGCAGCTTAAGCAGGGGGCGGACGCAGTATTTT. Protein: CASSLSRGRTQYF. The chain is built from TRBV7-8 and TRBJ2-3; 8 nucleotides match TRBD1. Germline assignment: CDR1 SGHVS and CDR2 FQNEAQ. The CDR3 covers 13 residues. With V trimmed by 2 bases and J by 9 bases, 4 bases remained unmatched.

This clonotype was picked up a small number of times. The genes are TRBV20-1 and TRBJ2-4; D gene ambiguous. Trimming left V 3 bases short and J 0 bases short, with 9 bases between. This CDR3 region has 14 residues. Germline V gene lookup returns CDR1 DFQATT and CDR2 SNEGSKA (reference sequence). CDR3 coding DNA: TGCAGTGCTAGTCCCAGGCTAGCCAAAAACATTCAGTACTTC. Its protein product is CSASPRLAKNIQYF.

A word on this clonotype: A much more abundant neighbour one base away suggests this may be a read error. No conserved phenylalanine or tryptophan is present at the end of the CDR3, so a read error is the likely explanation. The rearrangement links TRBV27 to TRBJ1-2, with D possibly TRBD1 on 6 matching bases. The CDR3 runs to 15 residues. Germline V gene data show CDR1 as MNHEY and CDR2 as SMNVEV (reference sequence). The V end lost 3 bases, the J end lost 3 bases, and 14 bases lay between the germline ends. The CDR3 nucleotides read TGTGCCAGCAGTTTGGGGGGGGCGCCTTACTATGGCTACACCATC. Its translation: CASSLGGAPYYGYTI.

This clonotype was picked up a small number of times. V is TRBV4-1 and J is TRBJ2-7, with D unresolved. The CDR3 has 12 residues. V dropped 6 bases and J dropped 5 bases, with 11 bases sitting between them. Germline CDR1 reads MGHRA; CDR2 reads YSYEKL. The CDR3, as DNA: TGCGCCAGCAGAGACTTACATAACGAGCAGTACTTC. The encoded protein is CASRDLHNEQYF.

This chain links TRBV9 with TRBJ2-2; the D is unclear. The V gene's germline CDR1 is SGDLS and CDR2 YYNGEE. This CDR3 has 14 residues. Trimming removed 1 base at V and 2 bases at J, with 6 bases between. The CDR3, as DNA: TGTGCCAGCAGCGTAATTGGTAACACCGGGGAGCTGTTTTTT. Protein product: CASSVIGNTGELFF.

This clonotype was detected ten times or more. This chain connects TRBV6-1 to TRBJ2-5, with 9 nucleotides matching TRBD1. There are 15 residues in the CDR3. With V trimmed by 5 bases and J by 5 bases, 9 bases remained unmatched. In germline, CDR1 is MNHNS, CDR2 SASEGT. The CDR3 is CASSTDRGGLETQYF. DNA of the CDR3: TGTGCCAGCAGTACGGACAGGGGAGGTTTGGAGACCCAGTACTTC.

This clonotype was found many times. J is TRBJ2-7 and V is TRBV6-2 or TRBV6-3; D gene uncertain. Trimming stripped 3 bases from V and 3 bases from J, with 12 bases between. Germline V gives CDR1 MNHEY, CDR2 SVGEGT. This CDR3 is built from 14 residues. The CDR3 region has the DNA TGTGCCAGCAGTTATCCAGGTCACAGCTACGAGCAGTACTTC. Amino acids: CASSYPGHSYEQYF.

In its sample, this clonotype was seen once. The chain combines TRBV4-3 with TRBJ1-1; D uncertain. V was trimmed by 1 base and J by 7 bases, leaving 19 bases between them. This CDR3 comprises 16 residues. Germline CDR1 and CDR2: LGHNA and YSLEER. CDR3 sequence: CASSQVLKIDDHEAFF. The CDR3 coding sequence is TGCGCCAGCAGCCAAGTGCTAAAGATTGACGACCATGAAGCTTTCTTT.

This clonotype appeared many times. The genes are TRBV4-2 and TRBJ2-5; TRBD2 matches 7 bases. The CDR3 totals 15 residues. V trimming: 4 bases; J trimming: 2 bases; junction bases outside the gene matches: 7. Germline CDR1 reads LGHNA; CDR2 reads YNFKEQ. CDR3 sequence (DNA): TGTGCCAGCAGCCCGGAGACTAGCCATCAAGAGACCCAGTACTTC. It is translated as CASSPETSHQETQYF.

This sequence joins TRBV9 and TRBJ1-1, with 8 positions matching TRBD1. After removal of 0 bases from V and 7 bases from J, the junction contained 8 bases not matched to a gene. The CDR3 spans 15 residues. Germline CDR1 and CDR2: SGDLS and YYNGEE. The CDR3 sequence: CASSVGGTGNDEAFF. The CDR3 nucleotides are TGTGCCAGCAGCGTAGGAGGGACAGGTAATGATGAAGCTTTCTTT.

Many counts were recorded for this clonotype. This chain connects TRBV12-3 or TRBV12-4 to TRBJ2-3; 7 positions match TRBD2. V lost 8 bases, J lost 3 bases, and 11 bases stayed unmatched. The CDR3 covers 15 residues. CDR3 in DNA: TGTGCCAGCGAAAGGGGCGAGGGAGGGACAGATACGCAGTATTTT. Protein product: CASERGEGGTDTQYF.

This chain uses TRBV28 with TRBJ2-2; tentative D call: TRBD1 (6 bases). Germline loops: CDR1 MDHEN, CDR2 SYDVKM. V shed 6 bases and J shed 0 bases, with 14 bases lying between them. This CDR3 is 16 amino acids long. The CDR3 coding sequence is TGTGCCAGCAGCCAACCCACAGGGCCGAACACCGGGGAGCTGTTTTTT. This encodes CASSQPTGPNTGELFF.

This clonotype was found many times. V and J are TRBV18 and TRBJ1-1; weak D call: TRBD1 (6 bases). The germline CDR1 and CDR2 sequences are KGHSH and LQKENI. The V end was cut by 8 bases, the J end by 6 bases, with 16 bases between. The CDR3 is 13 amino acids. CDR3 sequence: CASHEGGGAEAFF. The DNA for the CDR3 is TGTGCCAGCCACGAAGGGGGGGGCGCTGAAGCTTTCTTT. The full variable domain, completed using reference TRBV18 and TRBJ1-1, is NAGVMQNPRHLVRRRGQEARLRCSPMKGHSHVYWYRQLPEEGLKFMVYLQKENIIDESGMPKERFSAEFPKEGPSILRIQQVVRGDSAAYFCASHEGGGAEAFFGQGTRLTVV.

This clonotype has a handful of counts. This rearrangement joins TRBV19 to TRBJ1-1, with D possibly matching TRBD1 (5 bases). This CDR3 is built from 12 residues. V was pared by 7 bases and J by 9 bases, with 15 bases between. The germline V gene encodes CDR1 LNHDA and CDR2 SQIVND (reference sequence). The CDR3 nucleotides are TGTGCCAGTACAATTGACGGACACAAAGCTTTCTTT. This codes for CASTIDGHKAFF.

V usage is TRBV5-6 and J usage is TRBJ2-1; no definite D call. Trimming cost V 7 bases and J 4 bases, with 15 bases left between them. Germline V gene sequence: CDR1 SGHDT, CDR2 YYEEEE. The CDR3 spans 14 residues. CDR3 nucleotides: TGTGCCAGCTCATTGGTGGACGTTTACAATGAGCAGTTCTTC. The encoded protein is CASSLVDVYNEQFF.